Detailed here is one TCR beta chain. One end of the junction does not line up with germline, which may come from a read error. The sample is drawn from a study of radiation and T cells in renal cell carcinoma. Clones were read by immunoSEQ multiplex PCR, and TCRdb kept only the in-frame ones, dropping some. The sample consists of around 18,000 clones, 50% to 65% of them appearing once. The CDR3 is made up of 15 amino acids. Germline lookup yields CDR1 SQVTM and CDR2 ANQGSEA. Treatment: treatment-naive control, cytoreductive nephrectomy. Treatment-naive patients without radiation supplied the control tumors at nephrectomy.

The sequence derives from a man between 35 and 55 years old with renal cell carcinoma. Specimen: tumor tissue, collected from a patient whose treatment was nephrectomy without radiotherapy. The chain uses TRBV29-1 and TRBJ1-1, with D maybe TRBD1 (6 bases). This chain's CDR3 is CSVEGGGQGMSEAFF. DNA for the CDR3: TGCAGCGTCGAAGGGGGAGGGCAGGGGATGTCTGAAGCTTTCTTT.